A single sample is the source of the 9 T cell receptor beta chains below, sequenced in a study of cytotoxic CD8 clonotypes in ibrutinib-treated CLL. Method: immunoSEQ multiplex PCR; TCRdb's copy keeps in-frame clones and lacks some. The sample shows roughly 190,000 clones, 72% of them seen only once. The input for sequencing was PBMCs, taken after 24 months of ibrutinib treatment. The receptors originated from a human donor with chronic lymphocytic leukemia.

This sequence joins TRBV7-9 and TRBJ2-7; a possible D gene is TRBD2 (6 bases). V was cut by 4 bases and J by 8 bases, with 21 bases left in between. Germline CDR1 reads SEHNR; CDR2 reads FQNEAQ (reference sequence). This CDR3 is 15 amino acids long. CDR3 in amino acids: CASSYPLQGGDKQYF. CDR3 in DNA: TGTGCCAGCAGCTACCCACTCCAGGGAGGTGATAAGCAGTACTTC.

This sequence joins TRBV28 and TRBJ2-2, with D perhaps being TRBD1 or TRBD2 (5 bases each). V dropped 6 bases and J dropped 6 bases, with 14 bases sitting between them. There are 14 residues in the CDR3. CDR1 is MDHEN and CDR2 is SYDVKM in the germline V gene. The CDR3 DNA reads TGTGCCAGCAGCCCACGGGGCGGTGCCGGGGAGCTGTTTTTT. Protein product: CASSPRGGAGELFF.

On this clone itself: The junction does not match germline at one end; this may be a read error. V is TRBV7-7 and J is TRBJ2-5; TRBD2 aligns across 9 bases. The germline V gene encodes CDR1 SSHAT and CDR2 FNYEAQ (reference sequence). The CDR3 runs 15 residues. The CDR3 loop reads CASSPTTSGQETQYF. Here the CDR3 DNA reads TGTGCTAGCAGCCCTACTACTAGCGGGCAAGAGACCCAGTACTTC.

The chain is built from TRBV19 and TRBJ1-2; D gene unclear. The germline V gene encodes CDR1 LNHDA and CDR2 SQIVND (reference sequence). The CDR3 has 14 amino acids. The V and J ends lost 4 bases and 2 bases respectively, with 11 bases between them. CDR3 residues: CASSTRTANYGYTF. In DNA, the CDR3 is TGTGCCAGTAGTACCCGGACCGCCAACTATGGCTACACCTTC.

The chain's CDR3 is CAISESLLGEQFF. CDR3 sequence (DNA): TGTGCCATCAGTGAGTCACTTCTAGGTGAGCAGTTCTTC. The chain has TRBV10-3 and TRBJ2-1; D uncertain. The germline CDR1 and CDR2 sequences are ENHRY and SYGVKD. V lost 0 bases to trimming and J lost 9 bases, with 9 bases between them. The CDR3 extends over 13 amino acids.

This clone was detected only once. The rearrangement uses TRBV10-2 and TRBJ2-7; possibly TRBD2 for D (6 bases). Germline CDR1 is WSHSY and CDR2 is SAAADI. The CDR3 consists of 14 residues. Trimming took off 2 bases at V and 5 bases at J, with 13 bases between the two ends. This chain's CDR3 is CASSEEEGRHEQYF. CDR3 sequence (DNA): TGCGCCAGCAGTGAGGAGGAGGGTAGGCACGAGCAGTACTTC.

The J gene is TRBJ2-7, the V gene TRBV7-2; D gene unclear. The germline V and J ends were trimmed by 2 bases and 0 bases, with 8 bases remaining between them. Germline V lookup: CDR1 SGHTA, CDR2 FQGNSA. This CDR3 has 14 residues. The chain's CDR3 is CASSLSVASYEQYF. In nucleotides, the CDR3 is TGTGCCAGCAGCTTATCAGTGGCCTCCTACGAGCAGTACTTC.

The chain employs TRBV4-2 and TRBJ1-3; D unresolved. The CDR3 sequence is 12 residues long. Per the germline V gene, CDR1 is LGHNA and CDR2 is YNFKEQ. Trimming removed 0 bases at V and 4 bases at J, with 1 base between. CDR3: CASSQEGNTIYF. The CDR3 coding sequence is TGTGCCAGCAGCCAAGAAGGAAACACCATATATTTT.

The J gene is TRBJ2-3, the V gene TRBV4-3, with D hard to call. Germline CDR1 reads LGHNA; CDR2 reads YSLEER. CDR3 length: 14 residues. Trimming left V 0 bases short and J 4 bases short, with 8 bases between. In nucleotides, the CDR3 is TGCGCCAGCAGCCAAGATCGCAGCGCAGATACGCAGTATTTT. This codes for CASSQDRSADTQYF.